What follows is one T cell receptor beta chain and its context. The data belong to a study of cytomegalovirus exposure and HLA in healthy donors. Losses at the gene ends were 2 bases for V and 5 bases for J; bases not matched to a gene: 4. Germline V lookup: CDR1 SGDLS, CDR2 YYNGEE. The CDR3 consists of 16 residues. PCR primers comprised 60 Vbeta and 13 Jbeta primers. Repertoires were generated with immunoSEQ multiplex PCR, while TCRdb's copy carries only in-frame clones and drops some. Of 150,000 to 200,000 clones listed, about four fifths were seen once; the top ten hold about 4%. The sample taken for sequencing was PBMCs. The source of this sequence is a man between 45 and 60 years old in good health and CMV-seropositive. This rearrangement joins TRBV9 to TRBJ2-1; 13 bases map to TRBD2. As DNA, the CDR3 is TGTGCCAGCAGCGTCCCGACTAGCGGGGGGCACAATGAGCAGTTCTTC. This translates into CASSVPTSGGHNEQFF.